This TCR beta chain emerged from a study of human T cells and chemical hapten exposure. Germline values: CDR1 MRHNA, CDR2 SNTAGT. The V and J ends lost 3 bases and 5 bases, in that order; junction bases with no gene match: 4. The length of the CDR3 is 13 residues. Time point here: patch test 2, 6 weeks after DPC sensitization. Regarding treatment: therapeutic diphenylcyclopropenone sensitization with weekly scalp DPC. TCRdb called the RACE reads again in MiXCR, with one record for every CDR3 protein. The sample lists approximately 84,000 distinct CDR3 sequences, roughly a tenth occurring once. In its sample, this clonotype was seen many times.

The chain links TRBV6-4 to TRBJ2-7; 7 positions match TRBD2. This TCR was sampled from a woman in her 30s with alopecia areata. Some clones in this sample may be carry-over from other donors' samples. This specimen consisted of whole blood, obtained in connection with sensitization to the hapten diphenylcyclopropenone (DPC). Here the CDR3 reads CASSEQGGDEQYF. The CDR3 bases are TGTGCCAGCAGTGAGCAGGGAGGGGACGAGCAGTACTTC.